The sequence of this T cell receptor beta chain was determined in a study of shared T cell receptors in the human thymus. Sequencing was performed with immunoSEQ multiplex PCR; in TCRdb, only in-frame clones are kept and a portion is missing. The sample has 720,000 or so clones; 75% to 90% are singletons. The CDR3 contains 16 residues. CDR1 and CDR2 (germline): MGHRA, YSYEKL. Trimming at V came to 0 bases and at J to 3 bases, leaving 6 bases not matched to a gene. This sample also appeared in a second study, on human thymus T cells.

V is TRBV4-1 and J is TRBJ1-1, with TRBD1 identical over 8 bases. The TCR originated in a girl in the first two years of life with a congenital heart defect. Sequencing used thymocytes. The CDR3 region has the DNA TGCGCCAGCAGCCAAGATTGGGCGACAGGGGACACTGAAGCTTTCTTT. Translating gives CASSQDWATGDTEAFF.